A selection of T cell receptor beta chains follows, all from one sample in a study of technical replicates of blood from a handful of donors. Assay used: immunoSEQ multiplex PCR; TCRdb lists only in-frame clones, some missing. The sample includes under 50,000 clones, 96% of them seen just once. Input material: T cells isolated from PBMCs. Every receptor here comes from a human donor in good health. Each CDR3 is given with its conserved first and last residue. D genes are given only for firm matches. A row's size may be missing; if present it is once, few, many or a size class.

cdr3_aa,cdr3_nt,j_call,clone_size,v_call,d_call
CASSLVGGYTEAFF,TGCGCCAGCAGCTTGGTAGGGGGATACACTGAAGCTTTCTTT,TRBJ1-1,NA,TRBV5-1,NA
CASSLGGQFFNEQFF,TGTGCCAGCAGCTTAGGGGGACAGTTCTTCAATGAGCAGTTCTTC,TRBJ2-1,NA,TRBV7-2,TRBD1
CASSYYRSTNEKLFF,TGTGCCAGCAGCTATTACAGGTCAACTAATGAAAAACTGTTTTTT,TRBJ1-4,NA,TRBV28,NA
CASSLRGDFYGYTF,TGCGCCAGCAGCTTGAGGGGCGACTTCTATGGCTACACCTTC,TRBJ1-2,NA,TRBV5-1,NA
CASSIGLAVSSYEQYF,TGTGCCAGTAGTATAGGACTAGCGGTAAGCTCCTACGAGCAGTACTTC,TRBJ2-7,NA,TRBV19,TRBD2
CASSFTGGWQPQHF,TGTGCCAGCAGCTTTACAGGGGGCTGGCAGCCCCAGCATTTT,TRBJ1-5,NA,TRBV5-6,TRBD1
CASSKRGPLGNTEAFF,TGTGCCAGCAGCAAAAGGGGCCCTTTGGGTAACACTGAAGCTTTCTTT,TRBJ1-1,NA,TRBV21-1,NA
CASSPWTGEGYTF,TGTGCCAGCAGCCCTTGGACAGGGGAGGGCTACACCTTC,TRBJ1-2,NA,TRBV7-6,TRBD1
CASSLWNTEAFF,TGTGCCAGTAGTCTCTGGAACACTGAAGCTTTCTTT,TRBJ1-1,NA,TRBV19,NA
CASSRRELNNEQFF,TGCGCCAGCAGCCGTAGGGAGTTGAACAATGAGCAGTTCTTC,TRBJ2-1,NA,TRBV5-1,NA
CASTGIYNEQFF,TGTGCCAGCACAGGGATTTACAATGAGCAGTTCTTC,TRBJ2-1,NA,TRBV6-5,NA
CASSPERGGGNTEAFF,TGCGCCAGCAGCCCAGAACGGGGAGGGGGGAACACTGAAGCTTTCTTT,TRBJ1-1,NA,TRBV4-3,NA
CASREYEQYF,TGTGCCAGCAGGGAGTACGAGCAGTACTTC,TRBJ2-7,once,TRBV6-1,NA
CASTVTSGNRDEQFF,TGTGCCAGCACCGTGACTAGCGGGAATAGGGATGAGCAGTTCTTC,TRBJ2-1,NA,TRBV5-6,TRBD2
CAWSVKNDRQSYEQYF,TGTGCCTGGAGTGTTAAGAACGACAGGCAGTCCTACGAGCAGTACTTC,TRBJ2-7,NA,TRBV30,NA
CATSPTGRGQPQHF,TGTGCCACCAGCCCAACAGGGAGAGGTCAGCCCCAGCATTTT,TRBJ1-5,once,TRBV19,NA
CASSLRGRGDQPQHF,TGTGCCAGCAGCTTGCGGGGGAGAGGAGATCAGCCCCAGCATTTT,TRBJ1-5,once,TRBV5-8,NA
CASSGDRFYGYTF,TGTGCCAGCAGCGGCGACAGGTTCTATGGCTACACCTTC,TRBJ1-2,NA,TRBV6-5,NA
CASSHAGLAGGGTGELFF,TGTGCCAGCAGCCATGCGGGACTAGCGGGAGGAGGCACCGGGGAGCTGTTTTTT,TRBJ2-2,NA,TRBV4-2,TRBD2
CASSSSLTFNYGYTF,TGTGCCAGCAGTTCAAGTCTCACTTTTAACTATGGCTACACCTTC,TRBJ1-2,once,TRBV6-5,NA
CASSLSGNTIYF,TGTGCCAGCAGCCTGAGTGGAAACACCATATATTTT,TRBJ1-3,once,TRBV11-3,NA
CASTTGQGIYEQYF,TGTGCCAGCACCACGGGACAGGGTATTTACGAGCAGTACTTC,TRBJ2-7,NA,TRBV6-1,TRBD1
CASKSTDTGYEQYF,TGTGCCAGCAAGTCAACGGATACGGGTTACGAGCAGTACTTC,TRBJ2-7,NA,TRBV27,NA
CASSYLREGYEQYF,TGTGCCAGCAGTTACTTGCGGGAGGGTTACGAGCAGTACTTC,TRBJ2-7,NA,TRBV6-5,TRBD2
CASSFLAGSTDTQYF,TGTGCCAGCAGCTTCTTAGCGGGAAGCACAGATACGCAGTATTTT,TRBJ2-3,NA,TRBV7-8,TRBD2
CSVADSGEQYF,TGCAGCGTAGCCGACAGCGGGGAGCAGTACTTC,TRBJ2-7,NA,TRBV29-1,NA
CASSELQGTGELFF,TGTGCCAGCAGTGAACTGCAGGGTACCGGGGAGCTGTTTTTT,TRBJ2-2,NA,TRBV2,NA
CASANVGTYKFF,TGTGCCAGCGCGAATGTAGGGACATACAAGTTCTTC,TRBJ2-1,NA,TRBV2,NA
CASTGQASSTDTQYF,TGCGCCAGCACGGGACAGGCCTCTAGCACAGATACGCAGTATTTT,TRBJ2-3,NA,TRBV5-1,TRBD1
CASSYGASNQPQHF,TGTGCCAGCAGTTACGGGGCCAGCAATCAGCCCCAGCATTTT,TRBJ1-5,NA,TRBV6-5,NA
CASSSPGQGKYEQYF,TGTGCCAGCAGTTCACCCGGACAGGGGAAGTACGAGCAGTACTTC,TRBJ2-7,once,TRBV28,TRBD1
CASLTSGIYNEQFF,TGTGCCAGCCTGACTAGCGGAATCTACAATGAGCAGTTCTTC,TRBJ2-1,NA,TRBV2,TRBD2
CASSVPRTGAHTDTQYF,TGTGCCAGTAGCGTCCCTCGGACAGGGGCCCACACAGATACGCAGTATTTT,TRBJ2-3,NA,TRBV19,TRBD1
CASTDSGGFTEAFF,TGTGCCAGCACTGACAGTGGGGGGTTCACTGAAGCTTTCTTT,TRBJ1-1,NA,TRBV27,NA
CASRTDRYTEAFF,TGTGCCAGCAGAACCGACAGATACACTGAAGCTTTCTTT,TRBJ1-1,NA,TRBV7-3,NA
CSVIAVTYEQYF,TGCAGCGTAATAGCGGTTACGTACGAGCAGTACTTC,TRBJ2-7,NA,TRBV29-1,NA
CASSQDTGETGELFF,TGCGCCAGCAGCCAAGATACGGGGGAAACCGGGGAGCTGTTTTTT,TRBJ2-2,NA,TRBV4-3,NA
CASSYPPGQRSDTQYF,TGTGCCAGCAGCTATCCTCCGGGACAGCGCTCAGATACGCAGTATTTT,TRBJ2-3,NA,TRBV5-6,TRBD1
CASSTSQNLNTEAFF,TGTGCCAGCAGCACCTCACAGAATTTGAACACTGAAGCTTTCTTT,TRBJ1-1,NA,TRBV5-4,NA
CASSSPQATGANVLTF,TGTGCCAGCAGTTCCCCCCAGGCAACTGGGGCCAACGTCCTGACTTTC,TRBJ2-6,NA,TRBV6-5,NA
CASSLDGQGRGGYTF,TGTGCCAGCAGTTTGGACGGACAGGGTCGCGGTGGCTACACCTTC,TRBJ1-2,NA,TRBV27,TRBD1
CASSLGGGSNSRTQYF,TGTGCCAGCAGCTTAGGCGGCGGGAGTAACTCCAGGACCCAGTACTTC,TRBJ2-5,NA,TRBV7-2,TRBD2
CASSLAGTGQYF,TGTGCCAGCAGCTTAGCAGGGACAGGGCAGTATTTT,TRBJ2-3,NA,TRBV7-3,TRBD1
CASSTSDRGDYGYTF,TGTGCCAGCAGTACCAGCGACCGCGGCGACTATGGCTACACCTTC,TRBJ1-2,NA,TRBV7-6,NA
CASSLCIPRRRGNQPQHF,TGTGCCAGCAGCTTGTGTATTCCGCGACGGCGGGGCAATCAGCCCCAGCATTTT,TRBJ1-5,NA,TRBV11-3,NA
CASSERTGANYGYTF,TGTGCCAGCAGCGAGCGGACGGGGGCTAACTATGGCTACACCTTC,TRBJ1-2,NA,TRBV5-4,NA
CASSLIPGQVSYEQYF,TGTGCCAGCAGCTTAATACCGGGACAGGTCAGCTACGAGCAGTACTTC,TRBJ2-7,NA,TRBV7-2,TRBD1
CASTRGSGGTGELFF,TGTGCCAGCACCCGGGGTAGCGGAGGCACCGGGGAGCTGTTTTTT,TRBJ2-2,NA,TRBV21-1,NA
CASSLDRVEQYF,TGTGCCAGCAGCCTAGACAGGGTCGAGCAGTACTTC,TRBJ2-7,NA,TRBV11-2,TRBD1
CASPRRPGENTEAFF,TGTGCCAGCCCAAGGAGGCCAGGAGAAAACACTGAAGCTTTCTTT,TRBJ1-1,NA,TRBV6-6,NA
CASSYSTRNEQFF,TGTGCCAGCAGTTACTCCACTCGGAATGAGCAGTTCTTC,TRBJ2-1,NA,TRBV6-5,NA
CASTNFSDREVGYTF,TGTGCCAGCACCAACTTCTCGGACAGGGAGGTCGGCTACACCTTC,TRBJ1-2,NA,TRBV11-3,TRBD1